The 32 T cell receptor beta chains in this list originate from one sample, sequenced in a study of blood T cells in healthy people across ages. The authors ran a second PCR of 7 to 11 cycles using a sample-barcoded 5' primer and a J-beta primer mix. TCRdb reprocessed the 5' RACE reads with MiXCR, giving one entry per CDR3 protein. The sample holds about 570,000 distinct CDR3 sequences; approximately 27% are singletons and the top ten take about 18%. The sample consisted of blood. The receptors derive from a woman aged 70 to 79 in good health.

V usage is TRBV12-3 or TRBV12-4 and J usage is TRBJ2-2; no clear D. CDR3 length: 11 residues. Deletions cut 7 bases from V and 6 bases from J, with 6 bases between. DNA for the CDR3: TGTGCCAGCAATGAAGCCGGGGAGCTGTTTTTT. It specifies CASNEAGELFF.

This chain joins TRBV11-3 and TRBJ2-2, with 8 positions matching TRBD1. CDR1 SGHNT and CDR2 YENEEA come from the germline V gene. The CDR3 has 17 amino acids. The V segment lost 0 bases and the J segment 4 bases; nucleotides outside the gene matches: 7. CDR3 region: CASSLEPFDRGTGELFF. CDR3 sequence (DNA): TGTGCCAGCAGCTTAGAACCATTTGACAGGGGCACCGGGGAGCTGTTTTTT.

This clonotype was seen a few times. V gene TRBV11-2 combines with J gene TRBJ1-5, with D uncertain. The V gene lost 5 bases and the J gene lost 7 bases, with 18 bases spanning the gap. Germline V gene sequence: CDR1 SGHAT, CDR2 FQNNGV. The CDR3 is made up of 15 amino acids. CDR3 loop: CASSLGDKVGQPQHF. The CDR3 DNA reads as TGTGCCAGCAGCCTAGGTGATAAGGTGGGGCAGCCCCAGCATTTT.

The chain recombines TRBV11-2 with TRBJ2-1, with D possibly being TRBD1 or TRBD2 (5 bases each). Germline CDR1 SGHAT, CDR2 FQNNGV. V was clipped by 5 bases and J by 2 bases, with 7 bases between them. CDR3 length: 13 amino acids. CDR3 sequence reads: CASSGGTYNEQFF. The CDR3 DNA sequence: TGTGCCAGCAGCGGGGGTACCTACAATGAGCAGTTCTTC.

Only a few counts were recorded for this clonotype. This sequence joins TRBV20-1 and TRBJ2-3; 12 nucleotides align to TRBD1. J gave up 4 bases and V 6 bases, and 5 bases lay outside the gene matches. The CDR3 runs 14 residues. Germline V gene lookup returns CDR1 DFQATT and CDR2 SNEGSKA (reference sequence). CDR3 DNA sequence: TGCAGTGCGAGGGACAGGGGGCCACCAGATACGCAGTATTTT. This sequence encodes CSARDRGPPDTQYF.

The table lists this clonotype with many counts. The chain has TRBV7-9 and TRBJ2-5; D is perhaps TRBD1 (5 bases). With 3 bases removed from V and 1 base from J, the gap between germline ends came to 6 bases. In germline, CDR1 is SEHNR, CDR2 FQNEAQ (reference sequence). The CDR3 sequence is 13 residues long. The CDR3 region has the DNA TGTGCCAGCAGCTTGACAGTCCAAGAGACCCAGTACTTC. Residues: CASSLTVQETQYF.

This rearrangement joins TRBV29-1 to TRBJ2-5, with D perhaps given as TRBD1 or TRBD2 (6 bases each). CDR3 length equals 16 residues. The germline V gene has CDR1 SQVTM and CDR2 ANQGSEA. V shed 7 bases and J shed 2 bases, with 23 bases lying between them. The CDR3 reads CSGLRSPGASQETQYF. The CDR3 region has the DNA TGCAGCGGTCTGCGGTCACCGGGGGCCTCACAAGAGACCCAGTACTTC.

CDR3 protein: CASSRDRGNTIYF. In DNA form, the CDR3 reads TGTGCCAGCAGCCGGGACAGGGGAAACACCATATATTTT. The chain combines TRBV5-5 with TRBJ1-3; 8 nucleotides align to TRBD1. In germline, CDR1 is SGHKS, CDR2 YYEKEE (reference sequence). Losses at the gene ends were 4 bases for V and 4 bases for J; bases not matched to a gene: 1. This CDR3 contains 13 residues.

This clonotype was found a few times. CDR3 protein: CSTVGGTNTGELFF. CDR3 DNA: TGCAGCACCGTCGGGGGGACGAACACCGGGGAGCTGTTTTTT. This chain links TRBV29-1 with TRBJ2-2, with 7 nucleotides matching TRBD2. The CDR3 has 14 amino acids. The germline V gene encodes CDR1 SQVTM and CDR2 ANQGSEA. With V trimmed by 8 bases and J by 0 bases, 6 bases remained unmatched.

CDR3 sequence (DNA): TGTGCCAGTAGTGTCAACAGGGGCGCCGAGCAGTTCTTC. It encodes CASSVNRGAEQFF. This chain links TRBV19 with TRBJ2-1; 7 nucleotides align to TRBD1. The CDR3 has 13 amino acids. Germline loops: CDR1 LNHDA, CDR2 SQIVND (reference sequence). With V trimmed by 5 bases and J by 10 bases, 8 bases remained unmatched.

This clonotype was detected ten times or more. V gene TRBV2 combines with J gene TRBJ2-7, with 7 nucleotides matching TRBD1. Per germline, CDR1 SNHLY and CDR2 FYNNEI. CDR3 length: 13 amino acids. The trim removed 4 bases at V and 0 bases at J, leaving 0 bases unmatched. The CDR3: CASSGTGSYEQYF. The CDR3 DNA is TGTGCCAGCAGTGGGACAGGCTCCTACGAGCAGTACTTC.

This clonotype was detected only a few times. The chain employs TRBV6-2 or TRBV6-3 and TRBJ2-7; D possibly corresponds to TRBD1 (6 bases). The CDR3 contains 12 residues. Trimming removed 6 bases at V and 3 bases at J, with 9 bases between. Germline V gene data show CDR1 as MNHEY and CDR2 as SVGEGT. The CDR3 DNA follows: TGTGCCAGCAGGGACAGCTACTACGAGCAGTACTTC. Translating it yields CASRDSYYEQYF.

The gene calls are TRBV9 and TRBJ2-5; 13 bases align to TRBD2. Trimming at V came to 3 bases and at J to 4 bases, leaving 6 bases not matched to a gene. Germline assignment: CDR1 SGDLS and CDR2 YYNGEE. The CDR3 covers 16 residues. The CDR3 DNA is TGTGCCAGCAGCGCACGACTAGCGGGGGGAGGAGAGACCCAGTACTTC. This codes for CASSARLAGGGETQYF.

This clonotype showed up just a few times. The junction and the germline gene differ at one end; a read error may be behind it. This chain connects TRBV3-1 to TRBJ2-2; maybe TRBD2 (5 bases). This CDR3 contains 21 residues. Germline CDR1 and CDR2: LGHDT and YNNKEL (reference sequence). The CDR3 is CASSQQEGPPAATYDTGELFF. The CDR3 nucleotides are TGTGCCAGCAGCCAACAAGAGGGCCCCCCGGCAGCCACTTACGACACCGGGGAGCTGTTCTTT. The full variable domain, its missing parts supplied by reference TRBV3-1 and TRBJ2-2, is DTAVSQTPKYLVTQMGNDKSIKCEQNLGHDTMYWYKQDSKKFLKIMFSYNNKELIINETVPNRFSPKSPDKAHLNLHINSLELGDSAVYFCASSQQEGPPAATYDTGELFFGEGSRLTVL.

The chain recombines TRBV10-3 with TRBJ2-5; TRBD2 agrees at 8 bases. The CDR3 is made up of 15 amino acids. Germline V gene sequence: CDR1 ENHRY, CDR2 SYGVKD. The V and J ends lost 4 bases and 6 bases, in that order; junction bases with no gene match: 10. The CDR3, as DNA: TGTGCCATCAGTGGGTCGACCGGACTAGCAAAGACCCAGTACTTC. Its translation is CAISGSTGLAKTQYF.

This clonotype came up many times. The V and J genes are TRBV6-5 and TRBJ2-5, with D possibly matching TRBD1 (6 bases). CDR1 and CDR2 (germline): MNHEY, SVGAGI. This CDR3 region has 15 residues. With 5 bases removed from V and 4 bases from J, the gap between germline ends came to 17 bases. In DNA, the CDR3 is TGTGCCAGCAGTCTACAGGGTCTAAGAGGAGAGACCCAGTACTTC. Its translation: CASSLQGLRGETQYF.

The chain employs TRBV7-2 and TRBJ2-7; D is ambiguous. The CDR3 has 14 amino acids. From germline, CDR1 is SGHTA and CDR2 FQGNSA. Trimming shortened V by 2 bases and J by 0 bases, and 8 bases separated the two germline ends. This CDR3 reads CASSLRFDSYEQYF. The CDR3 nucleotides read TGTGCCAGCAGCTTACGGTTCGACTCCTACGAGCAGTACTTC.

About this clonotype itself: Germline is not matched at one junction end, which may reflect a read error. The gene calls are TRBV5-1 and TRBJ2-2; perhaps TRBD2 as D (5 bases). This CDR3 has 14 residues. Looked up from germline, CDR1 is SGHRS and CDR2 is YFSETQ. The CDR3 loop is CASSFDMNTGELCF. CDR3 sequence (DNA): TGCGCCAGCAGCTTTGACATGAACACCGGGGAGCTGTGTTTT.

The chain has TRBV13 and TRBJ2-4; D is unresolved. CDR1 PRHDT and CDR2 FYEKMQ come from the germline V gene (reference sequence). CDR3 length: 13 amino acids. With 6 bases removed from V and 0 bases from J, the gap between germline ends came to 6 bases. The CDR3 sequence: CASRRVAKNIQYF. In DNA, the CDR3 is TGTGCCAGCAGAAGAGTAGCCAAAAACATTCAGTACTTC.

This clonotype has just a few counts. A read error may explain this, as a much larger clone is one base away. The chain carries TRBV20-1 and TRBJ1-4; D perhaps matches TRBD1 (6 bases). In germline, CDR1 is DFQATT, CDR2 SNEGSKA (reference sequence). This CDR3 contains 14 residues. The chain's CDR3 is CSARDGGANEKLVF. CDR3 nucleotide sequence: TGCAGTGCTAGAGATGGGGGGGCTAATGAAAAACTGGTTTTT.

This clonotype occurred a few times. The chain combines TRBV5-1 with TRBJ1-4; D gene unclear. CDR1 SGHRS and CDR2 YFSETQ come from the germline V gene. The CDR3 is made up of 13 amino acids. Trimming took off 2 bases at V and 8 bases at J, with 10 bases between the two ends. The CDR3 DNA follows: TGCGCCAGCAGCTTAAGGGTAGGCGAAAAACTGTTTTTT. Translated: CASSLRVGEKLFF.

This clonotype was seen a handful of times. The rearrangement uses TRBV4-1 and TRBJ2-2; D is ambiguous. The germline V gene encodes CDR1 MGHRA and CDR2 YSYEKL. This CDR3 region has 15 residues. Trimming cost V 0 bases and J 6 bases, with 11 bases left between them. CDR3 nucleotide sequence: TGCGCCAGCAGCCAAGAAGAGATACCACCCGGGGAGCTGTTTTTT. It is translated as CASSQEEIPPGELFF.

The chain links TRBV7-2 to TRBJ2-7; the match to TRBD2 covers 9 bases. J was trimmed by 3 bases and V by 1 base; bases with no gene match: 4. Germline values: CDR1 SGHTA, CDR2 FQGNSA. This CDR3 comprises 15 residues. As DNA, the CDR3 is TGTGCCAGCAGCTTAGACGGCGGGGGGGTCTACGAGCAGTACTTC. This sequence encodes CASSLDGGGVYEQYF.

The sample holds a few counts of this clonotype. The chain combines TRBV5-1 with TRBJ1-1; TRBD1 might be the D (5 bases). There are 14 residues in the CDR3. Trimming took off 6 bases at V and 1 base at J, with 13 bases between the two ends. Germline V gene data show CDR1 as SGHRS and CDR2 as YFSETQ. CDR3 sequence (DNA): TGCGCCAGCACACAAGACAGAGCGAACACTGAAGCTTTCTTT. Residues: CASTQDRANTEAFF.

In this sample, this clonotype turned up once. This chain joins TRBV28 and TRBJ2-1; a possible D gene is TRBD2 (6 bases). Near its end, the DNA agrees better with TRBJ2-5, so the J call may be wrong. Per the germline V gene, CDR1 is MDHEN and CDR2 is SYDVKM. This CDR3 contains 14 residues. The chain's CDR3 is CASSFVAVGETQYF. In nucleotides, the CDR3 is TGTGCCAGCAGTTTTGTAGCGGTCGGAGAGACCCAGTACTTC.

The genes are TRBV7-6 and TRBJ2-5; TRBD1 might be the D (6 bases). The CDR3 contains 13 residues. Trimming pared 2 bases from V and 10 bases from J, leaving 14 bases between. Germline V gene data show CDR1 as SGHVS and CDR2 as FNYEAQ. The CDR3 is CASSLTNTGNQYF. CDR3 DNA sequence: TGTGCCAGCAGCTTAACAAATACAGGGAACCAGTACTTC.

In this sample, this clonotype turned up many times. V and J are TRBV7-9 and TRBJ2-1; D remains unclear. V was shortened by 1 base and J by 2 bases, with 3 bases between the two germline ends. Germline CDR1 and CDR2: SEHNR and FQNEAQ (reference sequence). The CDR3 contains 13 residues. CDR3: CASSLGAYNEQFF. In DNA form, the CDR3 reads TGTGCCAGCAGCTTAGGCGCCTACAATGAGCAGTTCTTC.

This clonotype was seen a handful of times. V gene TRBV2 combines with J gene TRBJ1-4; 8 nucleotides align to TRBD1. V was pared by 2 bases and J by 6 bases, with 2 bases of the junction left unmatched. This CDR3 has 14 residues. Germline CDR1 SNHLY, CDR2 FYNNEI. Written as DNA, the CDR3 is TGTGCCAGCAGTGAATTGACAGGGGATGAAAAACTGTTTTTT. This codes for CASSELTGDEKLFF. Together with reference TRBV2 and TRBJ1-4, the CDR3 gives the full variable domain: EPEVTQTPSHQVTQMGQEVILRCVPISNHLYFYWYRQILGQKVEFLVSFYNNEISEKSEIFDDQFSVERPDGSNFTLKIRSTKLEDSAMYFCASSELTGDEKLFFGSGTQLSVL.

V and J are TRBV5-8 and TRBJ2-5; weak D call: TRBD1 (6 bases). CDR1 and CDR2 (germline): SGHTS, YDEGEE. V gave up 7 bases and J gave up 6 bases, with 16 bases separating them. CDR3 length: 13 amino acids. The CDR3 region has the DNA TGTGCCAGCCGGAGGCTACAGGGAAAGACCCAGTACTTC. This codes for CASRRLQGKTQYF.

This clonotype was recorded many times. This chain joins TRBV7-8 and TRBJ1-3, with TRBD1 identical over 7 bases. This CDR3 spans 15 amino acids. The V segment lost 4 bases and the J segment 2 bases; nucleotides outside the gene matches: 5. In germline, CDR1 is SGHVS, CDR2 FQNEAQ. CDR3 nucleotide sequence: TGTGCCAGCAGCTGGATGACAGGGCCTGGAAACACCATATATTTT. Protein: CASSWMTGPGNTIYF.

This chain connects TRBV6-2 or TRBV6-3 to TRBJ1-2; 8 positions agree with TRBD1. This CDR3 region has 11 residues. The junction had 2 bases not matched to a gene; V was cut back by 8 bases and J by 6 bases. Germline values: CDR1 MNHEY, CDR2 SVGEGT. The DNA of the CDR3 is TGTGCCAGCGGCAGGGGGCATGGCTACACCTTC. Translated: CASGRGHGYTF.

This chain connects TRBV20-1 to TRBJ2-1; 7 nucleotides line up with TRBD2. This CDR3 region has 13 residues. Germline CDR1 reads DFQATT; CDR2 reads SNEGSKA (reference sequence). This CDR3 reads CSRGGGFYNEQFF. In DNA form, the CDR3 reads TGCAGCCGTGGGGGGGGGTTTTACAATGAGCAGTTCTTC.